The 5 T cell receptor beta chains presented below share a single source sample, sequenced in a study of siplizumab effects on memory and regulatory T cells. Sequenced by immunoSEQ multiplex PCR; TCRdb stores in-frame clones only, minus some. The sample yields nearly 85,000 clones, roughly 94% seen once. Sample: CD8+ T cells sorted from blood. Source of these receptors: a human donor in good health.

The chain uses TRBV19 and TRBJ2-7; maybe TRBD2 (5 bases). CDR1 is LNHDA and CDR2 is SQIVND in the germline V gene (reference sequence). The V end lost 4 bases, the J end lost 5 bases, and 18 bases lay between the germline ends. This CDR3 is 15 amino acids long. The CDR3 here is CASSNQPLGGNEQYF. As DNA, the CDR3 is TGTGCCAGTAGTAACCAGCCACTCGGAGGCAACGAGCAGTACTTC. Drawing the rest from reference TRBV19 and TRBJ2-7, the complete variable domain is DGGITQSPKYLFRKEGQNVTLSCEQNLNHDAMYWYRQDPGQGLRLIYYSQIVNDFQKGDIAEGYSVSREKKESFPLTVTSAQKNPTAFYLCASSNQPLGGNEQYFGPGTRLTVT.

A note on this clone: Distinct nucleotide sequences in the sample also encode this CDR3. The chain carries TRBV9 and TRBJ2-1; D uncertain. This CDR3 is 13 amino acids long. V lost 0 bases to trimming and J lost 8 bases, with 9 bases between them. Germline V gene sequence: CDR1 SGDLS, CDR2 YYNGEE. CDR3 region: CASSVGGRDEQFF. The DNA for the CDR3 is TGTGCCAGCAGCGTAGGGGGTAGGGATGAGCAGTTCTTC.

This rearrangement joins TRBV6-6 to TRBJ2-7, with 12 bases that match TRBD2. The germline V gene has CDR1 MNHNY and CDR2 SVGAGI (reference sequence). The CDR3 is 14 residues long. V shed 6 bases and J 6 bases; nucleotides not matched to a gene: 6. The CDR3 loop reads CASRSSGRASEQYF. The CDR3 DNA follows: TGTGCCAGCAGGTCTAGCGGGAGGGCATCCGAGCAGTACTTC.

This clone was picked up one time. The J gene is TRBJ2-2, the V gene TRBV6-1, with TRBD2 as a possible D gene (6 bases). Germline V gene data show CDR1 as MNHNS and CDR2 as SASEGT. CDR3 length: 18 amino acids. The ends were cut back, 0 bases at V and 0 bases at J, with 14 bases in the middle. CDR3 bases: TGTGCCAGCAGTGAAGCCCCTAGCGATCGTTCGAACACCGGGGAGCTGTTTTTT. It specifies CASSEAPSDRSNTGELFF.

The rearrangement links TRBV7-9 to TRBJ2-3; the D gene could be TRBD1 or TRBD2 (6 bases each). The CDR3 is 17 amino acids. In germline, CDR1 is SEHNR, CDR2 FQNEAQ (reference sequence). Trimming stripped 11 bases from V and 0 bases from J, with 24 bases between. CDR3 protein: CAVPEGEAVFSTDTQYF. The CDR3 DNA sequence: TGTGCCGTCCCTGAGGGGGAGGCCGTCTTTAGCACAGATACGCAGTATTTT.